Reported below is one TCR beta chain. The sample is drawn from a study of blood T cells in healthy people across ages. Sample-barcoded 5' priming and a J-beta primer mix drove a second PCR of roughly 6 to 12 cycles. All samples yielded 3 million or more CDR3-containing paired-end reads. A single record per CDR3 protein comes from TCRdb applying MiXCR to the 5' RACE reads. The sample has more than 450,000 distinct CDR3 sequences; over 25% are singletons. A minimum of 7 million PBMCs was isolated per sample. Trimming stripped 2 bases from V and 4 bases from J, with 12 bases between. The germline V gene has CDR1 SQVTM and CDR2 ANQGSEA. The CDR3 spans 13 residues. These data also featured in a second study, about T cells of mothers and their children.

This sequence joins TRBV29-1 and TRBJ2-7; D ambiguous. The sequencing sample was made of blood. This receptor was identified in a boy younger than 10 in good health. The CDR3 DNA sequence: TGCAGCGTTGAATTAGGGCAAGCTTACGAGCAGTACTTC. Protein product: CSVELGQAYEQYF.